The clone carrying this T cell receptor (beta chain) was detected a few times. The target antigen is unknown. Arm-PCR of CDR3 regions and iRepertoire HTBI primers were the basis on which TCR beta libraries were built. Each CDR3 protein is one row after TCRdb ran MiXCR on the multiplex PCR reads. The sample holds a few hundred thousand distinct CDR3 sequences, less than 15% seen once. Sample time point: newly diagnosed GD, antithyroid drugs for less than 3 months. RNA isolated from PBMCs was used to make the TCR library. Germline-derived CDR1 and CDR2 are DFQATT and SNEGSKA (reference sequence). Trimming removed 1 base from V and 3 bases from J; junction bases left unmatched: 12. The length of the CDR3 is 16 residues. The entry originates in a study of regulatory T cells in long-lasting Graves disease. Study conclusions and caveats: Patients with persistent Graves' had lower TCR diversity than newly diagnosed patients.

The sample was also linked to a second study, of T cells in Graves' hyperthyroidism and ophthalmopathy. This second report adds: Blood also contained most expanded thyroid clonotypes above 0.001. Ophthalmopathy onset followed model prediction by a median roughly 6 months.

Sequenced material: peripheral blood mononuclear cells (PBMCs), taken at new diagnosis, from a patient treated with antithyroid drugs. The genes are TRBV20-1 and TRBJ2-7; 7 bases agree with TRBD2. This clonotype was obtained from a man aged 30-40 years with Graves disease. In DNA, the CDR3 is TGCAGTGCTAGAGGAGAGAGGCTAGCGGCCGTCTACGAGCAGTACTTC. Translated: CSARGERLAAVYEQYF.